These 22 T cell receptor beta chains share one sample of origin, sequenced in a study of shared clonotypes between healthy human individuals. Sequencing used immunoSEQ multiplex PCR; TCRdb keeps in-frame clones, though not all of them. The sample shows approximately 2.4 million clones, around 95% of them seen only once. The sample was naive CD4+ T cells sorted from blood. As for subset: CD45RA+ positively selected. These receptors all stem from a man aged 18 to 29 in good health.

The rearrangement joins TRBV10-3 to TRBJ2-7; D gene unclear. Germline CDR1 is ENHRY and CDR2 is SYGVKD. The CDR3 spans 13 residues. V was shortened by 3 bases and J by 9 bases, with 15 bases between the two germline ends. Written as DNA, the CDR3 is TGTGCCATCAGTGATGTCCCTCCTACCAGGCAGTACTTC. Protein sequence: CAISDVPPTRQYF.

J is TRBJ1-6 and V is TRBV7-8; tentative D call: TRBD1 (5 bases). CDR3 length: 17 residues. The V gene's germline CDR1 is SGHVS and CDR2 FQNEAQ. The germline V and J ends were trimmed by 0 bases and 7 bases, with 16 bases remaining between them. The CDR3: CASSLAMGGGRNSPLHF. The CDR3 DNA follows: TGTGCCAGCAGCTTAGCCATGGGGGGTGGAAGGAATTCACCCCTCCACTTT.

The genes are TRBV7-9 and TRBJ1-1, with D possibly being TRBD1 (5 bases). Germline CDR1 is SEHNR and CDR2 is FQNEAQ (reference sequence). The CDR3 sequence is 15 residues long. The V end lost 3 bases, the J end lost 1 base, and 12 bases lay between the germline ends. The DNA of the CDR3 is TGTGCCAGCAGCTTCTTTCCGACAGAGAACACTGAAGCTTTCTTT. This translates into CASSFFPTENTEAFF. Complete variable domain (other parts from reference TRBV7-9 and TRBJ1-1): DTGVSQNPRHKITKRGQNVTFRCDPISEHNRLYWYRQTLGQGPEFLTYFQNEAQLEKSRLLSDRFSAERPKGSFSTLEIQRTEQGDSAMYLCASSFFPTENTEAFFGQGTRLTVV.

The chain uses TRBV7-2 and TRBJ2-1; weak D call: TRBD2 (7 bases). CDR3 size: 16 residues. Per the germline V gene, CDR1 is SGHTA and CDR2 is FQGNSA. V lost 5 bases to trimming and J lost 8 bases, with 22 bases between them. This CDR3 is CASSNLFPGGADEQFF. The CDR3, as DNA: TGTGCCAGCAGCAACCTTTTTCCTGGGGGGGCGGATGAGCAGTTCTTC.

The rearrangement uses TRBV9 and TRBJ1-2; possible D gene TRBD1, 5 bases. Germline CDR1 reads SGDLS; CDR2 reads YYNGEE. Trimming removed 0 bases from V and 4 bases from J, with 16 bases in between. The CDR3 contains 16 residues. CDR3 nucleotide sequence: TGTGCCAGCAGCGTAGACGGGACCTGGGGATCCTATGGCTACACCTTC. This gives the protein CASSVDGTWGSYGYTF.

This clone is a singleton in its sample. The sample carries other DNA sequences with the same CDR3. This chain uses TRBV18 with TRBJ1-2; D is perhaps TRBD1 (5 bases). This CDR3 is 13 amino acids long. Germline CDR1 and CDR2: KGHSH and LQKENI. V was shortened by 3 bases and J by 4 bases, with 9 bases between the two germline ends. CDR3 protein: CASSPGRAYGYTF. The CDR3, as DNA: TGTGCCAGCTCACCGGGCAGGGCCTATGGCTACACCTTC.

The chain uses TRBV10-3 and TRBJ2-3, with TRBD2 matching 8 bases. The CDR3 extends over 14 amino acids. Germline values: CDR1 ENHRY, CDR2 SYGVKD. J was trimmed by 2 bases and V by 6 bases; bases with no gene match: 4. DNA of the CDR3: TGTGCCATCAGAACTAGCGGTTCCACAGATACGCAGTATTTT. Protein product: CAIRTSGSTDTQYF.

The V call is TRBV6-5, the J call TRBJ1-2, with 9 bases that match TRBD1. The V gene's germline CDR1 is MNHEY and CDR2 SVGAGI. The CDR3 extends over 15 amino acids. Unmatched junction bases numbered 12, after V lost 4 bases and J lost 9 bases. The CDR3 loop reads CASSSAGTGKPSYTF. The CDR3 DNA follows: TGTGCCAGCAGTTCCGCCGGGACAGGGAAGCCCAGCTACACCTTC.

This rearrangement joins TRBV28 to TRBJ2-7; 7 nucleotides line up with TRBD1. The CDR3 length is 15 residues. Germline loops: CDR1 MDHEN, CDR2 SYDVKM. With V trimmed by 6 bases and J by 2 bases, 10 bases remained unmatched. The CDR3 sequence: CASSLGTVSTYEQYF. The DNA for the CDR3 is TGTGCCAGCAGCCTAGGGACAGTGTCTACCTACGAGCAGTACTTC.

The chain links TRBV7-9 to TRBJ1-3, with TRBD1 matching 8 bases. Trimming took 4 bases from V and 1 from J; bases not matched to a gene: 15. From germline, CDR1 is SEHNR and CDR2 FQNEAQ (reference sequence). The CDR3 sequence is 19 residues long. The CDR3 loop reads CASSSRTGLSSGSGNTIYF. The CDR3 DNA reads TGTGCCAGCAGCTCTCGGACAGGGCTATCGAGTGGATCTGGAAACACCATATATTTT. Based on the CDR3 plus reference TRBV7-9 and TRBJ1-3, the full variable domain is DTGVSQNPRHKITKRGQNVTFRCDPISEHNRLYWYRQTLGQGPEFLTYFQNEAQLEKSRLLSDRFSAERPKGSFSTLEIQRTEQGDSAMYLCASSSRTGLSSGSGNTIYFGEGSWLTVV.

The chain joins TRBV5-5 to TRBJ1-6; 8 positions agree with TRBD1. V trimming: 4 bases; J trimming: 7 bases; junction bases outside the gene matches: 4. The length of the CDR3 is 14 residues. Germline V lookup: CDR1 SGHKS, CDR2 YYEKEE (reference sequence). In DNA form, the CDR3 reads TGTGCCAGCAGCGACGGACAGGGAAATTCACCCCTCCACTTT. Translated: CASSDGQGNSPLHF.

On this clone itself: Within the sample, other DNA sequences also encode this same CDR3. The chain has TRBV5-1 and TRBJ2-5, with a possible D match to TRBD2 (6 bases). The V end was cut by 0 bases, the J end by 5 bases, with 14 bases between. The CDR3 consists of 15 residues. Germline V gene lookup returns CDR1 SGHRS and CDR2 YFSETQ. CDR3 amino acids: CASSLDVGAGETQYF. The CDR3 DNA reads TGCGCCAGCAGCTTGGATGTAGGGGCGGGGGAGACCCAGTACTTC.

As to this clone: Other DNA sequences in the same sample also yield this CDR3. This chain links TRBV19 with TRBJ2-1; D may be TRBD2 (6 bases). V lost 7 bases, J lost 0 bases, and 13 bases lay in between. Germline V gene lookup returns CDR1 LNHDA and CDR2 SQIVND (reference sequence). This CDR3 has 15 amino acids. In DNA, the CDR3 is TGTGCCAGTACTCCGGGACTCAGCTCCTACAATGAGCAGTTCTTC. This translates into CASTPGLSSYNEQFF.

This chain uses TRBV6-4 with TRBJ1-6, with no clear D. Trimming removed 1 base at V and 5 bases at J, with 24 bases between. This CDR3 comprises 20 residues. The germline CDR1 and CDR2 sequences are MRHNA and SNTAGT. The CDR3 sequence: CASSDCVDNFRREDNSPLHF. The CDR3 DNA reads TGTGCCAGCAGTGACTGCGTCGATAATTTCCGCCGTGAGGATAATTCACCCCTCCACTTT.

V usage is TRBV18 and J usage is TRBJ1-1, with TRBD1 matching 9 bases. Trimming removed 3 bases from V and 7 bases from J; junction bases left unmatched: 6. The CDR3 covers 14 residues. CDR1 and CDR2 from the germline V gene are KGHSH and LQKENI. The CDR3: CASSPTGTGIEAFF. The DNA of the CDR3 is TGTGCCAGCTCACCGACCGGGACAGGGATTGAAGCTTTCTTT.

The V gene is TRBV5-1, the J gene TRBJ1-4; TRBD1 agrees at 7 bases. This CDR3 comprises 15 residues. V lost 4 bases and J lost 8; bases outside the gene matches: 11. Germline V lookup: CDR1 SGHRS, CDR2 YFSETQ. For the CDR3, the DNA is TGCGCCAGCAGCCCCGGACGACAGGGTCGGGAAAAACTGTTTTTT. Protein: CASSPGRQGREKLFF.

V usage is TRBV9 and J usage is TRBJ1-5, with 10 positions matching TRBD1. This CDR3 is built from 18 residues. Germline-derived CDR1 and CDR2 are SGDLS and YYNGEE. J gave up 7 bases and V 0 bases, and 13 bases lay outside the gene matches. For the CDR3, the DNA is TGTGCCAGCAGCGTAGCTACGTGGGGGGACAGGGGAGGACAGCCCCAGCATTTT. It is translated as CASSVATWGDRGGQPQHF.

This clone has a single count. V usage is TRBV7-9 and J usage is TRBJ2-1; D may correspond to TRBD1 or TRBD2 (5 bases each). Germline CDR1 and CDR2: SEHNR and FQNEAQ (reference sequence). Trimming removed 5 bases at V and 4 bases at J, with 12 bases between. The CDR3 extends over 14 amino acids. The DNA for the CDR3 is TGTGCCAGCAGCCCGGGGACGGGATACAATGAGCAGTTCTTC. The encoded protein is CASSPGTGYNEQFF.

Remarks on this clone: Other DNA sequences in this specimen translate into the identical CDR3. This chain uses TRBV5-4 with TRBJ2-3; no clear D. CDR1 and CDR2 (germline): SGHNT, YYREEE (reference sequence). The CDR3 has 13 residues. Trimming removed 3 bases from V and 2 bases from J, with 7 bases in between. The CDR3 nucleotides read TGTGCCAGCAGCTCCGGGCTCACAGATACGCAGTATTTT. Translating gives CASSSGLTDTQYF.

As regards this clone: Relative to the germline gene, one junction end is altered; a read error may explain this. V and J are TRBV13 and TRBJ2-7; D could derive from TRBD1 or TRBD2 (5 bases each). Germline-derived CDR1 and CDR2 are PRHDT and FYEKMQ (reference sequence). The CDR3 loop spans 15 amino acids. This CDR3 is CASSPEGTASDEQYF. The CDR3 coding sequence is TGTGCCAGCAGCCCCGAAGGGACCGCCTCCGACGAGCAGTACTTC.

The V call is TRBV6-6, the J call TRBJ1-4, with D hard to call. V lost 6 bases, J lost 8 bases, and 13 bases lay in between. From germline, CDR1 is MNHNY and CDR2 SVGAGI (reference sequence). The CDR3 sequence is 13 residues long. The CDR3 region has the DNA TGTGCCAGCAGCCCTAGGGCCGGAGAAAAACTGTTTTTT. As protein: CASSPRAGEKLFF.

Turning to this clone: This same CDR3 is encoded by further DNA sequences in the sample. The rearrangement links TRBV6-1 to TRBJ1-4; 9 bases map to TRBD1. This CDR3 is 14 amino acids long. The junction had 6 bases not matched to a gene; V was cut back by 6 bases and J by 7 bases. Germline assignment: CDR1 MNHNS and CDR2 SASEGT. The DNA of the CDR3 is TGTGCCAGCAGACCGGGACAGGGTGGTGAAAAACTGTTTTTT. It translates to CASRPGQGGEKLFF.